This T cell receptor beta chain comes out of a study of CD8 T cells in ankylosing spondylitis (dated by TCRdb to 2015 to 2018). Regarding the study in general: The study profiled T cell receptor beta repertoires in healthy donors and ankylosing spondylitis patients to find disease-linked TCR variants. The full study cohort was made up of 25 ankylosing spondylitis patients and roughly 98 healthy donors. Peripheral blood was sampled, and synovial fluid was additionally collected from ankylosing spondylitis patients. What the study reported, not specific to this receptor: In peripheral blood, the disease-linked clones were found at relatively low frequencies and had a CD8+ phenotype. According to the report, matched synovial fluid samples from ankylosing spondylitis patients were significantly enriched for the disease-linked clones. Blood from ankylosing spondylitis patients appeared to be characterized by a TCR beta motif made up of eight highly homologous amino acid variants. Some motif variants had previously been reported in the synovial fluid and blood of reactive arthritis patients, which suggests shared mechanisms of disease initiation.

Deletion took 3 bases off V and 0 bases off J, with a span of 11 bases between the germline ends. From the cysteine through the phenylalanine, the CDR3 covers 14 amino acids. This entry keeps only the CDR3 DNA: 42 bases, framed from base 1. CDR1 DFQATT and CDR2 SNEGSKA were looked up in the germline V gene (reference sequence). Sequencing took place on an Illumina HiSeq 2500. Quantitative 5'-RACE with molecular barcodes was the method used to prepare the TCR beta libraries. In the source study's methods: A new computational method, built on a probabilistic model of VDJ rearrangement, was used to identify disease-linked TCR variants. In-frame beta chains were kept once TCRdb had trimmed the public reads at Q25 with fastp and called clones with MiXCR. Every CDR3 protein is listed once, alongside the most common genes and DNA of its rows. For this entry, the V and J calls and clone size follow TCRdb and not the study's own pipeline. This sample gives approximately 200,000 distinct CDR3 sequences in total; over 10% of them show up just once. The ten largest account for 15% to 20% of the sample.

This clonotype came up a few times. Its antigen has not been determined. Base qualities are not at hand, and no much larger clone is one base apart. The specimen was blood, either unsorted or a sorted T cell fraction (not recorded which). The sequence was collected from a male donor with ankylosing spondylitis or in good health (not recorded which). The chain was built from TRBV20-1 and TRBJ2-5; the D gene may be TRBD1 or TRBD2, since each aligns over 5 bases. The CDR3 corresponds to CSASGAVYQETQYF. The nucleotide sequence reads TGCAGTGCTAGCGGGGCGGTGTACCAAGAGACCCAGTACTTC.